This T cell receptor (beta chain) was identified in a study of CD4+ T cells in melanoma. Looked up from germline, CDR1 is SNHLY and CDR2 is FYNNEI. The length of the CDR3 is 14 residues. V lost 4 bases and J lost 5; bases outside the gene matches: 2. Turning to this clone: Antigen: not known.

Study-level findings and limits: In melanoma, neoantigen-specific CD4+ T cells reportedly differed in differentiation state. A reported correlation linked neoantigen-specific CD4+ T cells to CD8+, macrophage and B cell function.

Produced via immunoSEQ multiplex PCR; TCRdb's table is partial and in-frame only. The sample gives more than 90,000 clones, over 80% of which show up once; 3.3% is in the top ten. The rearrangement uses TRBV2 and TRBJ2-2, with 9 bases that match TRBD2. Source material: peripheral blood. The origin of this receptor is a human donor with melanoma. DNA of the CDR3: TGTGCCAGCAGTGCCCTAGCGGGAACCGGGGAGCTGTTTTTT. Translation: CASSALAGTGELFF. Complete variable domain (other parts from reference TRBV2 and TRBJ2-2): EPEVTQTPSHQVTQMGQEVILRCVPISNHLYFYWYRQILGQKVEFLVSFYNNEISEKSEIFDDQFSVERPDGSNFTLKIRSTKLEDSAMYFCASSALAGTGELFFGEGSRLTVL.